The entry below gives a single TCR beta chain sequence along with its context. The authors' processing: How many nucleated cells were present was estimated from reference gene primer amplification. The protocol was immunoSEQ multiplex PCR, while the TCRdb copy is restricted to in-frame clones and leaves out a portion. V, J and clone size reflect that table, while D and trimming were determined from the DNA. The table has hundreds of thousands of clones, roughly 90% seen once; the top ten hold approximately 1.5%. This entry belongs to a study of blood T cell repertoires in COVID-19. Study context: Acute and convalescent COVID-19 specimens originated in the United States, Italy and Spain.

Exposed participants encountered a COVID-19 case during the 2 weeks preceding study entry. The J segment lost 5 bases and the V segment lost 5 bases, leaving 7 bases of the junction unmatched. CDR3 length: 15 amino acids. The germline CDR1 and CDR2 sequences are MNHEY and SMNVEV (reference sequence). The chain links TRBV27 to TRBJ2-3, with TRBD1 matching 10 bases. The sequenced sample was PBMCs or T cells enriched from blood (not recorded which). The clonotype was recovered from a woman under 30 who had been exposed to COVID-19. DNA for the CDR3: TGTGCCAGCAGTCCTCTGGACAGGGGGGGAGATACGCAGTATTTT. This translates into CASSPLDRGGDTQYF.